This T cell receptor beta chain was sequenced in a study of blood T cell repertoires in COVID-19. Germline CDR1 and CDR2: SGHTA and FQGTGA. V was cut by 1 base and J by 3 bases, with 9 bases left in between. The CDR3 sequence is 15 residues long. Using immunoSEQ multiplex PCR, the repertoire was profiled, and TCRdb retains in-frame clones only, with some absent. The sample carries 100,000 to 150,000 clones, about 82% recorded once. This clone was seen more than once but under ten times. The V and J genes are TRBV7-3 and TRBJ2-2; tentative D call: TRBD2 (5 bases). The clonotype originates from a human donor in a cohort sampled during active COVID-19. Sequenced: peripheral blood. The CDR3 loop reads CASSLIAGYTGELFF. The CDR3 DNA follows: TGTGCCAGCAGCTTAATCGCGGGCTACACCGGGGAGCTGTTTTTT. Complete variable domain (other parts from reference TRBV7-3 and TRBJ2-2): GAGVSQTPSNKVTEKGKYVELRCDPISGHTALYWYRQSLGQGPEFLIYFQGTGAADDSGLPNDRFFAVRPEGSVSTLKIQRTERGDSAVYLCASSLIAGYTGELFFGEGSRLTVL.